This T cell receptor beta chain was observed in a study of control samples from healthy donors and cancer patients. The CDR3 is 17 amino acids. Per germline, CDR1 SGHRS and CDR2 YFSETQ. Trimming left V 4 bases short and J 4 bases short, with 23 bases between. The data were produced by immunoSEQ multiplex PCR, yet TCRdb's version contains in-frame clones alone and is incomplete. Among roughly 63,000 clones listed, almost 90% were seen once. The sequence derives from a man between 60 and 70 years old with colorectal cancer. The material sequenced was PBMCs. V usage is TRBV5-1 and J usage is TRBJ1-1; D possibly corresponds to TRBD1 (6 bases). CDR3 sequence: CASSKYGGPRRPTEAFF. The CDR3, as DNA: TGCGCCAGCAGCAAATACGGGGGCCCGCGAAGACCCACTGAAGCTTTCTTT.